The 7 T cell receptor beta chains below all came from one sample that was sequenced in a study of molecular identifiers for immune sequencing clone quantification. TCRdb analysed the PCR reads with MiXCR anew, one entry per CDR3 protein. The data show approximately 550,000 distinct CDR3 sequences, about 21% seen once. Sequencing was done on a sample of naive CD8+ T cells from blood, with Jurkat cell RNA spiked in. Subset meaning: FACS-sorted CD8+CD4-CCR7+CD45RA+ naive T cells. The receptor source for this set is a human donor in good health. Some libraries in this study had Jurkat cell RNA spiked in.

This clonotype was recorded at least ten times. The chain recombines TRBV10-2 with TRBJ1-1; tentative D call: TRBD1 (6 bases). Trimming removed 6 bases at V and 2 bases at J, with 10 bases between. Germline assignment: CDR1 WSHSY and CDR2 SAAADI. CDR3 length equals 13 residues. Here the CDR3 reads CASSDRINTEAFF. The CDR3, as DNA: TGCGCCAGCAGCGACAGGATCAACACTGAAGCTTTCTTT.

On this clonotype: One end of the junction does not line up with germline, which may come from a read error. The chain has TRBV28 and TRBJ2-5; TRBD1 aligns across 10 bases. CDR1 is MDHEN, CDR2 SYDVKM, per germline. The CDR3 covers 16 residues. The CDR3 region is CASGFRSGQGRETQYF. CDR3 sequence (DNA): TGTGCCAGCGGTTTCCGATCGGGACAGGGGAGAGAGACCCAGTACTTC.

This clonotype was recorded many times. The gene calls are TRBV5-6 and TRBJ2-5; perhaps TRBD1 as D (6 bases). V lost 3 bases and J lost 10, with 10 bases in between. Germline CDR1 is SGHDT and CDR2 is YYEEEE. This CDR3 is 11 amino acids long. The CDR3 loop is CASSSQGYQYF. CDR3 in DNA: TGTGCCAGCAGCTCCCAGGGGTACCAGTACTTC.

The table lists this clonotype with a few counts. DNA of the CDR3: TGTGCCAGCAGCGTACTGGACAGCCACGAGCAGTACTTC. Translated, it gives CASSVLDSHEQYF. The V gene is TRBV6-5, the J gene TRBJ2-7; perhaps TRBD1 as D (6 bases). V gave up 6 bases and J gave up 5 bases, with 14 bases separating them. Germline loops: CDR1 MNHEY, CDR2 SVGAGI. The CDR3 totals 13 residues.

Only a few counts were recorded for this clonotype. The rearrangement uses TRBV7-6 and TRBJ2-7; 7 bases align to TRBD1. CDR3 length: 14 amino acids. The V and J ends lost 5 bases and 6 bases, in that order; junction bases with no gene match: 10. Germline loops: CDR1 SGHVS, CDR2 FNYEAQ. CDR3 nucleotides: TGTGCCAGCAGCGAGGGGACAGTTGCGGGCGAGCAGTACTTC. Its translation: CASSEGTVAGEQYF.

In the case of this clonotype: A much larger clone sits a single nucleotide away, making a read error possible. The rearrangement uses TRBV6-5 and TRBJ1-2, with TRBD1 as a possible D gene (5 bases). The germline V gene encodes CDR1 MNHEY and CDR2 SVGAGI. This CDR3 has 15 amino acids. CDR3 in amino acids: CASSYSIGDRYSYTF. The CDR3 coding sequence is TGTGCCAGCAGTTACTCGATAGGGGATCGCTATAGCTACACCTTC.

The table lists this clonotype with a few counts. The CDR3 region is CASSVLTGEVTDTQYF. CDR3 nucleotides: TGTGCCAGCAGCGTTCTTACGGGGGAGGTCACAGATACGCAGTATTTT. The chain has TRBV5-6 and TRBJ2-3; D is possibly TRBD2 (6 bases). The CDR3 runs to 16 residues. With 4 bases removed from V and 2 bases from J, the gap between germline ends came to 17 bases. From germline, CDR1 is SGHDT and CDR2 YYEEEE.